This TCR beta chain was recorded in a study of regulatory T cells in long-lasting Graves disease (dated by TCRdb to the early 2020s). Background for the entire study: Antithyroid drugs had been taken for less than 3 months by newly diagnosed Graves' disease patients. Patients with persistent Graves' disease were compared with patients with newly diagnosed Graves' disease using TCR sequencing and RNA sequencing of peripheral blood. The study was registered as a clinical trial and conducted in China. TCR sequencing covered approximately 13 persistent and 20 newly diagnosed Graves' disease patients, about 35 samples in total. Study-wide findings and limitations: Persistent disease showed preferential use of TRBV28, TRBJ1-2 and TRBJ2-5, whereas newly diagnosed disease favored TRBV20-1 and TRBJ2-1. Patients with persistent disease shared more public clonotypes (around 3,000) than newly diagnosed patients did (about 1,000). Compared with newly diagnosed patients, persistent Graves' disease patients had lower TCR Shannon entropy and fewer highly expanded clones, which suggests clonal expansion. Sequencing and analysis were restricted to the TCR beta chain. As a limitation, the authors acknowledged that the small sample size may reduce accuracy. Only peripheral blood was studied, because thyroid tissue, the primary lesion, was inaccessible.

This clonotype occurred a few times. The antigen it binds to is not known. No much larger clone is present one base from it, and per-base qualities are unavailable. Libraries were built with multiplex PCR. The sample was run on an Illumina HiSeq 4000. TCR beta libraries were built with iRepertoire HTBI primers and Arm-PCR amplification of CDR3 regions. Before sequencing, the PCR products underwent gel purification. On the authors' methods: Gene usage analysis of CDR3 amino acid clonotypes relied on the 60 or so TRBV and 13 to 15 TRBJ segments identified across samples. COPE and FqMerger were used to merge the filtered high-quality paired reads into contigs. BLAST was used to align contigs to IMGT TRBV, TRBD and TRBJ reference genes, with CDR3 defined following IMGT. Highly expanded clones were defined as clonotypes with a frequency above 0.1%. Repertoire diversity was measured by Shannon entropy, and V-J evenness by the Gini coefficient. A clonotype found in more than one individual was treated as public. Clones were called with MiXCR by TCRdb after fastp trimmed the public reads at Q25, and only in-frame beta chains were retained. Each record represents a unique CDR3 protein, reported with the most common genes and DNA among its rows. These V and J calls are TCRdb output, not the study's own analysis. Present in this sample are 440,000 or so distinct CDR3 sequences, 15% of which were seen just once. The leading ten clones occupy approximately 16% of the sample.

This sample's time point label indicates: newly diagnosed GD, antithyroid drugs for less than 3 months. For both TCR sequencing and RNA sequencing, RNA was extracted from PBMCs in TRIzol. The diagnosis of Graves' disease was made according to American Thyroid Association guidelines. Patients were recruited from an endocrinology department in Xi'an, China. From each patient, around 9 milliliters of peripheral blood was collected into an EDTA anticoagulant tube. Ficoll Paque Plus density gradient separation was used to isolate PBMCs, and no further T cell sorting was done. An Agilent 2100 Bioanalyzer and agarose gel were used to check RNA quality, while a NanoDrop 2000 measured RNA concentration. Including the terminal cysteine and phenylalanine, the CDR3 comprises 15 residues. CDR3 DNA is the only sequence kept; it has 45 bases, read in frame from the first base. The germline V gene gives CDR1 as SGHRS and CDR2 as YFSETQ. Trimming removed 4 bases from V and 2 bases from J, leaving 16 bases between the germline ends.

This same sample was also taken into another study, of T cells in Graves' hyperthyroidism and ophthalmopathy. The second study's authors report: Stable Graves' hyperthyroidism was defined as no progression to ophthalmopathy during 18 months of follow-up. The hyperthyroidism patients were between 18 and 65 years old and newly diagnosed, with a disease duration of less than 2 months. The study excluded patients with uncontrolled infections, other autoimmune diseases, pregnancy or lactation. Clinical symptoms, serum thyroxine and TRAb, thyroid ultrasound, and orbital computed tomography formed the basis for the diagnoses. For the first round of RT-PCR on the TCR CDR3, the HTBI primer set was used together with the Qiagen OneStep RT-PCR kit. Most expanded thyroid clonotypes (frequency above 0.001) were also detected in blood, suggesting blood repertoires may reflect thyroid immune responses. In cross-validation, a model built on a 13 V-J signature told ophthalmopathy apart from stable hyperthyroidism with 85% to 90% sensitivity and around 83% specificity, and in testing the same model reached 80%/75%. In validation, the model predicted progression to ophthalmopathy a median of roughly 6.5 months before onset, with roughly 70% sensitivity and roughly 77% specificity. A discovery cohort of about 100 patients, about 40 with Graves' ophthalmopathy and more than 55 with stable Graves' hyperthyroidism, was used to find distinguishing TCR V-J signatures. Prospective prediction of ophthalmopathy was tested in an independent validation cohort consisting of 18 to 20 hyperthyroidism patients and approximately 16 patients who later progressed to ophthalmopathy. The 100 discovery patients were randomly split 7:3 into training and test sets. Thyroid tissue and blood T-cell repertoires from about six Graves' hyperthyroidism patients were also compared in the study. Following sampling, methimazole starting at 30 mg daily was given to hyperthyroidism patients, and high-dose intravenous methylprednisolone was given to ophthalmopathy patients. Libraries were constructed in a second round of multiplex PCR, after which size selection and purification were performed. Libraries were sequenced paired-end with 100 bp reads on an Illumina HiSeq2000. Raw data were processed with SOAPnuke, discarding reads with adapters, uncalled bases, mean Phred below 15, or no exact constant-primer or identifier match. COPE v1.2.5 was used to merge high-quality paired reads, and clonotypes were defined as unique nucleotide sequences. Clonotypes were aligned to IMGT TRBV, TRBD and TRBJ reference segments using MiTCR v1.1. The analysis was restricted to V-J combinations with a frequency above 0.0001, which together covered 98% to 99.2% of the repertoires. A TCS score was defined as the ratio of F50 (clonal expansion) to E x V (chaos), with BLOSUM62-based TCRdist applied between CDR3 peptides within each V-J. Welch's t-statistics and random forest reduced roughly 540 V-J features to 10 to 15, which were used in a naive Bayes classifier (R e1071). Sample size was not statistically predetermined, and investigators were not blinded to group allocation. According to the paper, TCR Vbeta CDR3 sequencing was carried out on 135 peripheral blood samples, which came from approximately 43 ophthalmopathy, around 75 hyperthyroidism and some 17 progressor patients.

Here the sequenced sample was peripheral blood mononuclear cells (PBMCs), taken at new diagnosis, from a patient treated with antithyroid drugs. The chain joins TRBV5-1 to TRBJ2-7; the D gene is not confidently resolved. This receptor was identified in a woman aged 25 to 45 with Graves disease. Donor details come from another sample of the same person, matched by shared clones. The CDR3 region: CASSPLVFGPYEQYF. The sequenced DNA is TGCGCCAGCAGCCCCTTAGTGTTCGGGCCCTACGAGCAGTACTTC.